Listed below are T cell receptor beta chains from one sample, sequenced in a study of cytomegalovirus exposure and HLA in healthy donors. Assay used: immunoSEQ multiplex PCR; TCRdb lists only in-frame clones, some missing. The sample holds 200,000 to 250,000 clones, around 86% seen once. The sample consisted of PBMCs. The origin of the receptors is a woman under 30 in good health and CMV-seropositive. CDR3s include the opening cysteine and the closing phenylalanine or tryptophan. Fields, in order: J gene, D gene, V gene, clone size, CDR3 DNA, CDR3 protein. The D gene is left open where the match is weak. Size tells how often a clone was seen (once, few, many) or the class of an expanded clone, and some rows leave it out.

TRBJ1-2	NA	TRBV5-6	NA	TGTGCCAGCAGCTCCGCCCGGACAGATGGCTACACCTTC	CASSSARTDGYTF
TRBJ2-1	NA	TRBV19	once	TGTGCCAGTAGTATTAGCGGAGCCTACAATGAGCAGTTCTTC	CASSISGAYNEQFF
TRBJ2-7	NA	TRBV28	NA	TGTGCCAGCAGTTTAAGTGCAGCCTACGAGCAGTACTTC	CASSLSAAYEQYF
TRBJ1-2	NA	TRBV2	NA	TGTGCCAGCAGTGATTTTGACAGGAACGGCTACACCTTC	CASSDFDRNGYTF
TRBJ2-7	TRBD1	TRBV7-6	NA	TGTGCCAGCAGCTTAGGGACAGGGACGGGCTACGAGCAGTACTTC	CASSLGTGTGYEQYF
TRBJ2-3	TRBD2	TRBV19	NA	TGTGCCAGTACCCAGACTAGCGTAACAGATACGCAGTATTTT	CASTQTSVTDTQYF
TRBJ2-7	TRBD2	TRBV12-5	NA	TGTGCTAGTGGAAAGACTAGCGGGAGGGCCCAGGTAGACGAGCAGTACTTC	CASGKTSGRAQVDEQYF
TRBJ2-3	NA	TRBV9	NA	TGTGCCAGCAGCCCAATAGAGGGCACAGATACGCAGTATTTT	CASSPIEGTDTQYF
TRBJ2-7	NA	TRBV5-1	NA	TGCGCCAGCAGCTTGCAAAGGAACTACTACGAGCAGTACTTC	CASSLQRNYYEQYF
TRBJ1-2	TRBD1	TRBV28	NA	TGTGCCAGCAGTTTAAACAGGGGCTATGGCTACACCTTC	CASSLNRGYGYTF